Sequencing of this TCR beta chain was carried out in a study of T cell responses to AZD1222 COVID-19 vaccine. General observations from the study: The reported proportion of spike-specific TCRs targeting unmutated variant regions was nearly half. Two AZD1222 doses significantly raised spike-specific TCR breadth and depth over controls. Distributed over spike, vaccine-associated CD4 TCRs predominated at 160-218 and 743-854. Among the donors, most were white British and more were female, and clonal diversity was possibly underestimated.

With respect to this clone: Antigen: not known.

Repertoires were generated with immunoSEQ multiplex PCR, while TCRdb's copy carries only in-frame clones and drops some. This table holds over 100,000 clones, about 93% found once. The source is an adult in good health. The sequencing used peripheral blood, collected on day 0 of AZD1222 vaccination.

This CDR3 reads CASSYSGGSSPREQFF. DNA of the CDR3: TGTGCCAGCAGTTACTCGGGCGGGAGTAGCCCCCGGGAGCAGTTCTTC. V is TRBV6-5 and J is TRBJ2-1; 7 nucleotides agree with TRBD2. CDR3 length: 16 amino acids. Germline V gene lookup returns CDR1 MNHEY and CDR2 SVGAGI. The V and J ends lost 0 bases and 10 bases, in that order; junction bases with no gene match: 12.